Reported below is one TCR beta chain. The data derive from a study of response to subunit inactivated influenza vaccine. The ends were cut back, 2 bases at V and 1 base at J, with 12 bases in the middle. The germline gives CDR1 KGHSH, CDR2 LQKENI. The CDR3 extends over 17 amino acids. TCRdb analysed the RT-PCR reads with MiXCR anew, one entry per CDR3 protein. Of roughly 780,000 distinct CDR3 sequences in the sample, 15% to 20% are singletons; the top ten hold roughly a tenth. The receptor was derived from a man in his fifties or sixties who received an inactivated influenza vaccine. The chain recombines TRBV18 with TRBJ2-6; D uncertain. The sequenced sample was PBMCs from blood, obtained around 5 days after vaccination. The CDR3, as DNA: TGTGCCAGCTCACCATGGGCGGATCGATCTGGGGCCAACGTCCTGACTTTC. Protein sequence: CASSPWADRSGANVLTF.